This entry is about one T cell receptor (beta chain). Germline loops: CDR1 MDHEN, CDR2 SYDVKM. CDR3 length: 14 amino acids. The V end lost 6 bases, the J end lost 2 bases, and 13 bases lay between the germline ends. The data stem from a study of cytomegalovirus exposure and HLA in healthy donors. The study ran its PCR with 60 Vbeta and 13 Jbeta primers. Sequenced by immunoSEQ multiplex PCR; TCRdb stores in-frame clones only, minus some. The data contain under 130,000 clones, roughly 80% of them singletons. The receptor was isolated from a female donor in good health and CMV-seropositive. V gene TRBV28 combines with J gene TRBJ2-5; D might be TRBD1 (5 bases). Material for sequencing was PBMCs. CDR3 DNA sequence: TGTGCCAGCAGCCAGGGCACAACACAAGAGACCCAGTACTTC. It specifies CASSQGTTQETQYF.